Listed here are 18 T cell receptor beta chains from one sample, sequenced in a study of beta chain features in type 1 diabetes. General observations from the study: For Type 1 diabetes patients, all four CD4+ subsets carried TCRB CDR3s that were moderately but significantly shorter.

Expressed TCRB transcripts were sequenced because the entire RNA isolate underwent reverse transcription. Clones were sequenced by immunoSEQ multiplex PCR, and TCRdb holds only the in-frame ones, with some missing. The sample has approximately 50,000 clones, under 45% seen once. What these receptors recognize is not known. Sequenced input: Tregs from blood. Receptor source: a man aged 25-40 years with type 1 diabetes.

The chain has TRBV30 and TRBJ1-1, with D perhaps TRBD1 (5 bases). Germline values: CDR1 GTSNPN, CDR2 SVGIG (reference sequence). Trimming took off 2 bases at V and 4 bases at J, with 11 bases between the two ends. This CDR3 has 13 residues. In nucleotides, the CDR3 is TGTGCCTGGAGTAGGCAGGGAGGCACTGAAGCTTTCTTT. Translation: CAWSRQGGTEAFF.

This clone has more than one count but fewer than ten. This sequence joins TRBV23-1 and TRBJ1-5; D gene unclear. TRBV23-1 is noted as an ORF with a role that remains uncertain. V was clipped by 2 bases and J by 6 bases, with 17 bases between them. The CDR3 consists of 16 residues. Here the CDR3 reads CASSQIWQSCIQPQHF. As DNA, the CDR3 is TGCGCCAGCAGTCAAATTTGGCAGTCTTGTATTCAGCCCCAGCATTTT.

In this sample, this clone turned up a few times. V usage is TRBV6-6 and J usage is TRBJ1-2; tentative D call: TRBD1 (6 bases). The CDR3 contains 14 residues. CDR1 is MNHNY and CDR2 is SVGAGI in the germline V gene (reference sequence). The germline V and J ends were trimmed by 10 bases and 2 bases, with 17 bases remaining between them. The CDR3 DNA reads TGTGCCACGAAAAGCCAGGGGTTGAACTATGGCTACACCTTC. Amino acids: CATKSQGLNYGYTF.

The genes are TRBV27 and TRBJ1-2; the D gene is possibly TRBD1 (6 bases). Trimming took off 6 bases at V and 4 bases at J, with 12 bases between the two ends. This CDR3 is built from 13 residues. Germline V gives CDR1 MNHEY, CDR2 SMNVEV (reference sequence). The CDR3 DNA sequence: TGTGCCAGCAGCCCAGGGGACCTCTATGGCTACACCTTC. Translation: CASSPGDLYGYTF.

V gene TRBV6-1 combines with J gene TRBJ2-2, with 9 bases that match TRBD2. Germline CDR1 reads MNHNS; CDR2 reads SASEGT. With V trimmed by 4 bases and J by 5 bases, 8 bases remained unmatched. The CDR3 covers 16 residues. The CDR3 region is CASSARYLAGTGELFF. DNA of the CDR3: TGTGCCAGCAGTGCTCGGTACCTAGCGGGGACCGGGGAGCTGTTTTTT.

The V gene is TRBV7-2, the J gene TRBJ2-2, with D maybe TRBD1 (5 bases). CDR1 is SGHTA, CDR2 FQGNSA, per germline. The CDR3 is 13 residues long. Trimming shortened V by 5 bases and J by 5 bases, and 9 bases separated the two germline ends. CDR3 nucleotide sequence: TGTGCCAGCAGCCCCAGGGTTACCGGGGAGCTGTTTTTT. It is translated as CASSPRVTGELFF.

The chain uses TRBV6-1 and TRBJ1-1; perhaps TRBD1 as D (5 bases). Looked up from germline, CDR1 is MNHNS and CDR2 is SASEGT. V lost 2 bases and J lost 10, with 11 bases in between. The CDR3 sequence is 12 residues long. CDR3 amino acids: CASSEPRGRAFF. The DNA for the CDR3 is TGTGCCAGCAGTGAACCCCGGGGGAGAGCTTTCTTT.

The chain links TRBV2 to TRBJ2-7, with D unclear. This CDR3 has 12 residues. Germline V gene lookup returns CDR1 SNHLY and CDR2 FYNNEI. V was pared by 1 base and J by 3 bases, with 4 bases between. CDR3 sequence: CASSEVSYEQYF. The CDR3 DNA sequence: TGTGCCAGCAGTGAAGTGAGCTACGAGCAGTACTTC.

In this sample, this clone turned up many times. The V and J genes are TRBV18 and TRBJ1-4; D is unclear. The CDR3 has 12 amino acids. The V gene's germline CDR1 is KGHSH and CDR2 LQKENI. V was clipped by 2 bases and J by 7 bases, with 5 bases between them. In nucleotides, the CDR3 is TGTGCCAGCTCACCATCGGGTGAAAAACTGTTTTTT. This codes for CASSPSGEKLFF.

There are a few counts of this clone. The rearrangement links TRBV28 to TRBJ2-7; 7 bases line up with TRBD1. Germline V gives CDR1 MDHEN, CDR2 SYDVKM. J gave up 7 bases and V 6 bases, and 9 bases lay outside the gene matches. CDR3 length: 13 amino acids. The CDR3 DNA sequence: TGTGCCAGCAGCCGTACAGGGGCATGGGAGCAGTACTTC. As protein: CASSRTGAWEQYF.

The genes are TRBV9 and TRBJ2-7; the D is unclear. Germline V gene sequence: CDR1 SGDLS, CDR2 YYNGEE. There are 14 residues in the CDR3. Trimming took 1 base from V and 0 from J, leaving 8 bases between them. CDR3 DNA sequence: TGTGCCAGCAGCGTATACGGGTCCTCCTACGAGCAGTACTTC. This gives the protein CASSVYGSSYEQYF.

J is TRBJ1-2 and V is TRBV15; no clear D. Germline V lookup: CDR1 LNHNV, CDR2 YYDKDF (reference sequence). The CDR3 totals 14 residues. V was cut by 0 bases and J by 1 base, with 6 bases left in between. CDR3 amino acids: CATSRDVNNYGYTF. The DNA of the CDR3 is TGTGCCACCAGCAGAGATGTCAATAACTATGGCTACACCTTC.

The chain is built from TRBV2 and TRBJ1-2, with D unresolved. The CDR3 is 15 amino acids. Trimming took off 2 bases at V and 6 bases at J, with 16 bases between the two ends. CDR1 is SNHLY and CDR2 is FYNNEI in the germline V gene. For the CDR3, the DNA is TGTGCCAGCAGTGAAAGTATTGGTCCTACCCATGGCTACACCTTC. Translating it yields CASSESIGPTHGYTF. The entire variable domain, with the rest obtained from reference TRBV2 and TRBJ1-2, is as follows: EPEVTQTPSHQVTQMGQEVILRCVPISNHLYFYWYRQILGQKVEFLVSFYNNEISEKSEIFDDQFSVERPDGSNFTLKIRSTKLEDSAMYFCASSESIGPTHGYTFGSGTRLTVV.

This clone was seen only a few times. The gene calls are TRBV5-1 and TRBJ1-1, with 8 bases matching TRBD1. Per germline, CDR1 SGHRS and CDR2 YFSETQ. J lost 5 bases, V lost 7 bases, and 10 bases had no gene match. The CDR3 is 14 residues long. In DNA form, the CDR3 reads TGCGCCAGCCGCCCGGGGACAGGAAGGACTGAAGCTTTCTTT. It yields the protein CASRPGTGRTEAFF. The entire variable domain, with the rest obtained from reference TRBV5-1 and TRBJ1-1, is as follows: KAGVTQTPRYLIKTRGQQVTLSCSPISGHRSVSWYQQTPGQGLQFLFEYFSETQRNKGNFPGRFSGRQFSNSRSEMNVSTLELGDSALYLCASRPGTGRTEAFFGQGTRLTVV.

V is TRBV7-2 and J is TRBJ2-5; D perhaps matches TRBD2 (5 bases). The V end was cut by 3 bases, the J end by 4 bases, with 12 bases between. The CDR3 spans 14 residues. Looked up from germline, CDR1 is SGHTA and CDR2 is FQGNSA. The CDR3 protein is CASSLEVRSETQYF. CDR3 nucleotides: TGTGCCAGCAGCTTGGAGGTTCGGTCAGAGACCCAGTACTTC.

This clone was observed a few times. The chain recombines TRBV10-2 with TRBJ2-5; 11 bases line up with TRBD2. The CDR3 length is 13 residues. Per germline, CDR1 WSHSY and CDR2 SAAADI. With V trimmed by 5 bases and J by 7 bases, 3 bases remained unmatched. CDR3 protein: CASSPGLAGTQYF. CDR3 sequence (DNA): TGCGCCAGCAGTCCAGGACTAGCGGGGACCCAGTACTTC.

This rearrangement joins TRBV9 to TRBJ2-1, with 15 bases identical to TRBD2. Germline CDR1 SGDLS, CDR2 YYNGEE. Germline trimming cut 0 bases from V and 1 base from J; bases unmatched to any gene: 5. The CDR3 spans 19 residues. CDR3 region: CASSVAGTSGRTSYNEQFF. The CDR3 DNA follows: TGTGCCAGCAGCGTAGCCGGGACTAGCGGGAGGACATCCTACAATGAGCAGTTCTTC. Using reference TRBV9 and TRBJ2-1 for the parts outside the CDR3, the full variable domain is DSGVTQTPKHLITATGQRVTLRCSPRSGDLSVYWYQQSLDQGLQFLIQYYNGEERAKGNILERFSAQQFPDLHSELNLSSLELGDSALYFCASSVAGTSGRTSYNEQFFGPGTRLTVL.

The chain has TRBV12-5 and TRBJ2-1, with 7 bases lining up with TRBD2. V lost 0 bases to trimming and J lost 1 base; unmatched junction nucleotides: 3. Germline CDR1 reads LGHNT; CDR2 reads FRNRAP. The CDR3 covers 16 residues. The CDR3 spells CASGLVERDSYNEQFF. CDR3 DNA: TGTGCTAGTGGTTTGGTAGAGCGGGATTCCTACAATGAGCAGTTCTTC. Full variable domain (remainder filled in from reference TRBV12-5 and TRBJ2-1): DARVTQTPRHKVTEMGQEVTMRCQPILGHNTVFWYRQTMMQGLELLAYFRNRAPLDDSGMPKDRFSAEMPDATLATLKIQPSEPRDSAVYFCASGLVERDSYNEQFFGPGTRLTVL.